The present TCR beta chain was sequenced within a study of cytomegalovirus exposure and HLA in healthy donors. Study-level results: In a later analysis, at a false discovery rate of 0.05, approximately 18,000 TCR beta sequences were associated with HLA alleles. Specificity for CMV antigens was confirmed in vitro for a few of the CMV-associated chains.

Remarks on this clone: Its specificity is not known.

Every donor was a healthy person donating bone marrow. PCR was performed using 60 Vbeta and 13 Jbeta primers. The method was immunoSEQ multiplex PCR; TCRdb's version includes in-frame clones alone and lacks a portion of them. The repertoire includes about 85,000 clones, more than 60% of them detected once, and under 5% sits in the top ten. Germline V gives CDR1 MDHEN, CDR2 SYDVKM. J lost 6 bases, V lost 10 bases, and 28 bases had no gene match. The CDR3 contains 20 residues. V gene TRBV28 combines with J gene TRBJ2-2; 8 nucleotides line up with TRBD2. Sequencing input: PBMCs. The sequence was collected from a man aged 25 to 45 in good health and CMV-seronegative. In DNA form, the CDR3 reads TGTGCCACCTCGGTTTTGGGGGGCTCATACATAGCGGGAAGGGCCGGGGAGCTGTTTTTT. This codes for CATSVLGGSYIAGRAGELFF.